The clone carrying this T cell receptor (beta chain) was observed at least ten times. The sample originates from a study of molecular identifiers for immune sequencing clone quantification. The CDR3 consists of 15 residues. The trim removed 6 bases at V and 8 bases at J, leaving 15 bases unmatched. CDR1 and CDR2 from the germline V gene are DFQATT and SNEGSKA (reference sequence). Generation of bulk TCR libraries relied on previously described methods and listed TCR primers. TCRdb recomputed calls from the PCR reads with MiXCR, one row per CDR3 protein. Of about 640,000 distinct CDR3 sequences listed, around 20% are singletons.

This TCR came from a human donor in good health. Some libraries in this study had Jurkat cell RNA spiked in. Sequencing used naive CD8+ T cells from blood, with Jurkat cell RNA spiked in. Regarding subset: FACS-sorted CD8+CD4-CCR7+CD45RA+ naive T cells. The gene calls are TRBV20-1 and TRBJ1-4; the match to TRBD1 covers 7 bases. The CDR3 nucleotides read TGCAGTGCAAAAGTCGACAGGGTGGTTAGCGAAAAACTGTTTTTT. Its protein product is CSAKVDRVVSEKLFF.